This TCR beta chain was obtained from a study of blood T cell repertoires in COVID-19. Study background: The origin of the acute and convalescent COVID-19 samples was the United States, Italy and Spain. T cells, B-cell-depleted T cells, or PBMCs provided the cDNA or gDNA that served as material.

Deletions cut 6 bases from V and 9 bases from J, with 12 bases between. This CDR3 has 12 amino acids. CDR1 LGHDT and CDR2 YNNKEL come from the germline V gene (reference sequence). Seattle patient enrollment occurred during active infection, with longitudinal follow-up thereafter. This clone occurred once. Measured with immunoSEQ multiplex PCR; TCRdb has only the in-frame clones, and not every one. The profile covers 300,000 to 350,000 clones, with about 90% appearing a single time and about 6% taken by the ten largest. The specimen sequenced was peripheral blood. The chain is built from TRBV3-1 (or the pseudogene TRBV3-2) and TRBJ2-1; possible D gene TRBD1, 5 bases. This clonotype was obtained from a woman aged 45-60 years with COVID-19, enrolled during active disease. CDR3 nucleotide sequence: TGTGCCAGCAGTCTAGGGGTTAGTGAGCAGTTCTTC. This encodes CASSLGVSEQFF.